The 20 T cell receptor beta chains below were found in one sample sequenced in a study of Graves' ophthalmopathy and Graves' hyperthyroidism. RNA transcripts served as template for amplifying TCR beta CDR3 sequences. First-round RT-PCR used HTBI primers; second-round multiplex PCR followed. TCRdb passed the multiplex PCR reads through MiXCR, listing each CDR3 protein once. Of about 1.1 million distinct CDR3 sequences in the sample, less than 45% were seen once. The sample comprised peripheral blood or thyroid tissue (not recorded which). The receptors were sampled from an adult man with Graves' hyperthyroidism.

This clonotype was observed a few times. This sequence joins TRBV5-6 and TRBJ1-4, with D perhaps TRBD1 (6 bases). The CDR3 loop spans 15 amino acids. Germline V gene lookup returns CDR1 SGHDT and CDR2 YYEEEE. Trimming took 4 bases from V and 7 from J, leaving 17 bases between them. Here the CDR3 DNA reads TGTGCCAGCAGCCGCGACAGGATCAGGGGTGAAAAACTGTTTTTT. Amino acids: CASSRDRIRGEKLFF.

This CDR3 reads CASSQDWGQKETQYF. CDR3 DNA sequence: TGCGCCAGCAGCCAAGATTGGGGACAGAAAGAGACCCAGTACTTC. This rearrangement joins TRBV4-3 to TRBJ2-5, with 7 bases that match TRBD1. This CDR3 has 15 amino acids. Losses at the gene ends were 0 bases for V and 3 bases for J; bases not matched to a gene: 4. Per the germline V gene, CDR1 is LGHNA and CDR2 is YSLEER.

With regard to this clonotype: Since a much larger clone is just one base distant, this may be a read error. The chain employs TRBV7-9 and TRBJ1-1, with TRBD1 matching 10 bases. This CDR3 region has 15 residues. Germline assignment: CDR1 SEHNR and CDR2 FQNEAQ (reference sequence). Here the CDR3 reads CAGSLPRTGGTEAFF. The DNA of the CDR3 is TGTGCCGGCAGCTTGCCCCGGACAGGGGGGACTGAAGCTTTCTTT. The whole variable domain, filled in from reference TRBV7-9 and TRBJ1-1, reads DTGVSQNPRHKITKRGQNVTFRCDPISEHNRLYWYRQTLGQGPEFLTYFQNEAQLEKSRLLSDRFSAERPKGSFSTLEIQRTEQGDSAMYLCAGSLPRTGGTEAFFGQGTRLTVV.

This chain connects TRBV2 to TRBJ2-5; D gene ambiguous. The CDR3 totals 14 residues. Trimming shortened V by 2 bases and J by 1 base, and 8 bases separated the two germline ends. Germline CDR1 and CDR2: SNHLY and FYNNEI. CDR3 in amino acids: CASSENSLQETQYF. As DNA, the CDR3 is TGTGCCAGCAGTGAAAACAGTCTCCAAGAGACCCAGTACTTC.

This clonotype was counted at least ten times. The genes are TRBV7-2 and TRBJ2-7; D is possibly TRBD2 (5 bases). Germline V gene lookup returns CDR1 SGHTA and CDR2 FQGNSA. Trimming removed 4 bases at V and 0 bases at J, with 10 bases between. The CDR3 totals 14 residues. In DNA form, the CDR3 reads TGTGCCAGCAGCTCCACTAGACTCTCCTACGAGCAGTACTTC. Protein product: CASSSTRLSYEQYF.

This clonotype was detected ten times or more. The gene calls are TRBV7-2 and TRBJ2-7; D is possibly TRBD1 or TRBD2 (5 bases each). This CDR3 comprises 14 residues. Between the trimmed V and J ends, which lost 1 base and 5 bases, there was a span of 12 bases. Looked up from germline, CDR1 is SGHTA and CDR2 is FQGNSA. CDR3 loop: CASSLGDPGHEQYF. The CDR3 bases are TGTGCCAGCAGCTTAGGGGACCCAGGCCACGAGCAGTACTTC.

The table lists this clonotype with a few counts. V usage is TRBV7-9 and J usage is TRBJ2-5, with a weak D call TRBD2 (5 bases). The CDR3 is 10 amino acids. Trimming removed 6 bases at V and 7 bases at J, with 6 bases between. The germline CDR1 and CDR2 sequences are SEHNR and FQNEAQ (reference sequence). The chain's CDR3 is CASSGGTQYF. CDR3 DNA sequence: TGTGCCAGCAGTGGAGGGACCCAGTACTTC.

There are a few counts of this clonotype. The V call is TRBV6-6, the J call TRBJ1-1, with D tentatively TRBD1 (5 bases). Germline CDR1 and CDR2: MNHNY and SVGAGI (reference sequence). CDR3 length: 16 residues. Between the trimmed V and J ends, which lost 2 bases and 1 base, there was a span of 14 bases. CDR3 coding DNA: TGTGCCAGCAGTTACCTGGCAGGGAGGGGGAACACTGAAGCTTTCTTT. Its translation: CASSYLAGRGNTEAFF.

The gene calls are TRBV10-3 and TRBJ1-1; 8 nucleotides align to TRBD1. Germline loops: CDR1 ENHRY, CDR2 SYGVKD. The trim removed 7 bases at V and 1 base at J, leaving 8 bases unmatched. The length of the CDR3 is 15 residues. In DNA, the CDR3 is TGTGCCATCAACCAACCGGGACAGGCGAACACTGAAGCTTTCTTT. Translation gives CAINQPGQANTEAFF.

The genes are TRBV25-1 and TRBJ1-2; no clear D gene. The CDR3 extends over 13 amino acids. Per germline, CDR1 MGHDK and CDR2 SYGVNS. Trimming removed 6 bases at V and 4 bases at J, with 12 bases between. The CDR3 coding sequence is TGTGCCAGCAGGCTCGGCTCAGCCTATGGCTACACCTTC. Translation gives CASRLGSAYGYTF.

The rearrangement uses TRBV20-1 and TRBJ2-2; TRBD2 matches at 7 bases. Looked up from germline, CDR1 is DFQATT and CDR2 is SNEGSKA (reference sequence). V dropped 1 base and J dropped 6; count of bases not matched to a gene: 8. The CDR3 sequence is 15 residues long. This CDR3 is CSARVGGRASGELFF. The DNA for the CDR3 is TGCAGTGCTAGAGTAGGTGGGAGGGCCTCCGGGGAGCTGTTTTTT.

Many counts were recorded for this clonotype. The gene calls are TRBV10-3 and TRBJ2-7, with D possibly being TRBD2 (5 bases). Per germline, CDR1 ENHRY and CDR2 SYGVKD. The CDR3 has 16 amino acids. With 5 bases removed from V and 1 base from J, the gap between germline ends came to 18 bases. Written as DNA, the CDR3 is TGTGCCATCAGTCCAGACCCGGGTCGCGGGTCCTACGAGCAGTACTTC. Translation gives CAISPDPGRGSYEQYF.

The chain uses TRBV29-1 and TRBJ2-2; the match to TRBD2 covers 14 bases. The CDR3 has 15 residues. Germline CDR1 and CDR2: SQVTM and ANQGSEA. The junction had 4 bases not matched to a gene; V was cut back by 6 bases and J by 4 bases. The chain's CDR3 is CSVFGTSGSTGELFF. The CDR3 DNA is TGCAGCGTGTTCGGGACTAGCGGGAGCACCGGGGAGCTGTTTTTT.

The CDR3 nucleotides are TGTGCCAGCAGCTTGGTGATGGGAGCTAACTATGGCTACACCTTC. Translation: CASSLVMGANYGYTF. The rearrangement joins TRBV5-6 to TRBJ1-2; D is unclear. The CDR3 has 15 amino acids. Germline lookup yields CDR1 SGHDT and CDR2 YYEEEE. The V end lost 0 bases, the J end lost 0 bases, and 9 bases lay between the germline ends.

This clonotype was counted ten times or more. The rearrangement joins TRBV7-9 to TRBJ1-5, with TRBD1 matching 10 bases. Germline-derived CDR1 and CDR2 are SEHNR and FQNEAQ (reference sequence). This CDR3 has 14 amino acids. The trim removed 5 bases at V and 8 bases at J, leaving 6 bases unmatched. In DNA form, the CDR3 reads TGTGCCAGCAGCCCGACAGGGGGCATAGAGCCCCAGCATTTT. Its protein is CASSPTGGIEPQHF.

The CDR3 nucleotides read TGTGCCAGCTCACCACGGCAGGACAGCTATGGCTACACCTTC. It is translated as CASSPRQDSYGYTF. V gene TRBV25-1 combines with J gene TRBJ1-2; weak D call: TRBD1 (6 bases). The CDR3 runs to 14 residues. Germline CDR1 reads MGHDK; CDR2 reads SYGVNS. The V end was cut by 8 bases, the J end by 4 bases, with 17 bases between.

This chain links TRBV9 with TRBJ1-5, with D perhaps TRBD1 (5 bases). Germline V CDR1 and CDR2: SGDLS, YYNGEE. The CDR3 contains 16 residues. The V gene lost 0 bases and the J gene lost 7 bases, with 17 bases spanning the gap. CDR3 in amino acids: CASSVGQGGTRQPQHF. The DNA of the CDR3 is TGTGCCAGCAGCGTAGGGCAGGGCGGGACGAGGCAGCCCCAGCATTTT.

This clonotype was seen a handful of times. The V and J genes are TRBV14 and TRBJ2-5; 9 bases line up with TRBD2. V gave up 0 bases and J gave up 4 bases; unmatched junction bases: 12. CDR1 and CDR2 (germline): SGHDN, FVKESK. The CDR3 is 18 residues long. CDR3 sequence: CASSQDLLTSGGGETQYF. The CDR3 bases are TGTGCCAGCAGCCAAGATCTCCTGACTAGCGGAGGGGGAGAGACCCAGTACTTC.

This clonotype was detected ten times or more. The chain has TRBV5-1 and TRBJ2-7; possible D gene TRBD1, 5 bases. The CDR3 consists of 15 residues. Germline assignment: CDR1 SGHRS and CDR2 YFSETQ. Deletions cut 0 bases from V and 3 bases from J, with 13 bases between. The chain's CDR3 is CASSLADTGRYEQYF. The CDR3 DNA follows: TGCGCCAGCAGCTTGGCGGACACAGGCCGCTACGAGCAGTACTTC.

Concerning this clonotype: At one end the junction does not follow the germline gene, possibly because of a read error. The chain has TRBV28 and TRBJ2-7; the D gene is possibly TRBD1 (6 bases). In germline, CDR1 is MDHEN, CDR2 SYDVKM. The CDR3 spans 14 residues. CDR3 sequence: CASSFGTTSYGQYF. The CDR3 coding sequence is TGTGCCAGCAGTTTTGGGACAACCTCCTACGGGCAGTACTTC.